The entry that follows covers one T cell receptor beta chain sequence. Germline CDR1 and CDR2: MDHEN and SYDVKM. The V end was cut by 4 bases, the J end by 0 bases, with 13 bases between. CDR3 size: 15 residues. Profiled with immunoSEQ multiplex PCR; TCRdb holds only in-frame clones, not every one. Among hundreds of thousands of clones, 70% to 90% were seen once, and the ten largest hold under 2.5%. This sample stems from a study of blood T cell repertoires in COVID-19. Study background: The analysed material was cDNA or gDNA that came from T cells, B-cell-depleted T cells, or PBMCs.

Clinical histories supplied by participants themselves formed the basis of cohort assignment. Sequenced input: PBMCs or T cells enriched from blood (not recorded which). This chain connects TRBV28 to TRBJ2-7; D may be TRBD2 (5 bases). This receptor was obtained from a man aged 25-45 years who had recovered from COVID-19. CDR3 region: CASSSPGVVSYEQYF. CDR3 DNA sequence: TGTGCCAGCAGTTCCCCCGGGGTAGTCTCCTACGAGCAGTACTTC.